This paragraph covers one T cell receptor beta chain sequence. The data are from a study of blood T cell repertoires in COVID-19. Generated by immunoSEQ multiplex PCR, the TCRdb table keeps only in-frame clones and is missing some. The sample records 130,000 to 150,000 clones, about 88% being singletons. V was clipped by 2 bases and J by 0 bases; unmatched bases: 15. The germline V gene encodes CDR1 SGHTA and CDR2 FQGNSA. The CDR3 runs 19 residues. The sequenced sample was peripheral blood. The chain uses TRBV7-2 and TRBJ2-7; the match to TRBD2 covers 8 bases. The source is a human donor with acute or convalescent COVID-19. The donor label of this sample is uncertain. The CDR3 DNA reads as TGTGCCAGCAGCTTAATACCTTCTAGCGGGCCACTCCTCTCCTACGAGCAGTACTTC. Translating gives CASSLIPSSGPLLSYEQYF.